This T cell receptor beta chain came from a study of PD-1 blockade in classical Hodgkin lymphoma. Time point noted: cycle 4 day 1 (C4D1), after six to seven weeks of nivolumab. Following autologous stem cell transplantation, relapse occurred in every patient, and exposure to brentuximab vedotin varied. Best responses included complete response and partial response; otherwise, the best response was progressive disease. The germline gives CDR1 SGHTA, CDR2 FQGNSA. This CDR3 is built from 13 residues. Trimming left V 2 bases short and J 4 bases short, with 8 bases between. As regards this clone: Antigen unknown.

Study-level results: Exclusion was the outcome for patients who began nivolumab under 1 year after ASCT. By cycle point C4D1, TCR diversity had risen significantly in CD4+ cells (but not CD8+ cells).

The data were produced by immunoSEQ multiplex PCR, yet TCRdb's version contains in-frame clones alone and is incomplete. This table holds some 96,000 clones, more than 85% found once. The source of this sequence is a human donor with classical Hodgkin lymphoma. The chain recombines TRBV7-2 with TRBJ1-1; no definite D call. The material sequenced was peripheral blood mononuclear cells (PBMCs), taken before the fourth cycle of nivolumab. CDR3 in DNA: TGTGCCAGCAGCTTATCCGGGCGCACTGAAGCTTTCTTT. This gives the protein CASSLSGRTEAFF.